This passage covers 24 T cell receptor beta chains from one sample sequenced in a study of blood T cell repertoires in COVID-19. The table came from immunoSEQ multiplex PCR; TCRdb's copy has only in-frame clones and leaves some out. The sample lists over 65,000 clones; around 86% were seen once. The specimen was peripheral blood. These receptors all come from an elderly man with acute or convalescent COVID-19.

The chain employs TRBV5-4 and TRBJ2-1, with 7 bases matching TRBD2. This CDR3 spans 14 amino acids. CDR1 and CDR2 (germline): SGHNT, YYREEE (reference sequence). V was clipped by 3 bases and J by 8 bases; unmatched bases: 8. Here the CDR3 DNA reads TGTGCCAGCAGCTCACGGGAGGCGGCACATGAGCAGTTCTTC. It translates to CASSSREAAHEQFF. Using reference TRBV5-4 and TRBJ2-1 for the parts outside the CDR3, the full variable domain is ETGVTQSPTHLIKTRGQQVTLRCSSQSGHNTVSWYQQALGQGPQFIFQYYREEENGRGNFPPRFSGLQFPNYSSELNVNALELDDSALYLCASSSREAAHEQFFGPGTRLTVL.

The chain is built from TRBV5-1 and TRBJ1-6, with 8 bases identical to TRBD1. V dropped 4 bases and J dropped 8; count of bases not matched to a gene: 11. Germline V gives CDR1 SGHRS, CDR2 YFSETQ. This CDR3 has 16 amino acids. CDR3 nucleotide sequence: TGCGCCAGCAGCCCCTTCCCGGACAGGGAGTATTCACCCCTCCACTTT. Translating it yields CASSPFPDREYSPLHF.

This clone has only one observation. The chain is built from TRBV5-1 and TRBJ1-2, with a weak D call TRBD1 (5 bases). Germline V gene lookup returns CDR1 SGHRS and CDR2 YFSETQ. The CDR3 consists of 15 residues. V lost 0 bases and J 8 bases, leaving 17 bases between the germline ends. The CDR3 region is CASSLDGQGPGGYTF. CDR3 nucleotides: TGCGCCAGCAGCTTGGATGGCCAGGGTCCTGGCGGCTACACCTTC.

The chain employs TRBV28 and TRBJ2-1, with 10 bases matching TRBD2. Germline CDR1 and CDR2: MDHEN and SYDVKM. Trimming took 3 bases from V and 4 from J; bases not matched to a gene: 3. CDR3 length: 15 residues. Here the CDR3 DNA reads TGTGCCAGCAGTTTTTGGACTAGCGGATACAATGAGCAGTTCTTC. This sequence encodes CASSFWTSGYNEQFF.

The V call is TRBV7-2, the J call TRBJ1-4; D is unclear. V lost 4 bases and J lost 1, with 10 bases in between. CDR1 and CDR2 from the germline V gene are SGHTA and FQGNSA. The length of the CDR3 is 15 residues. This chain's CDR3 is CASSSLPVTNEKLFF. The CDR3 DNA reads as TGTGCCAGCAGCTCCCTTCCCGTAACTAATGAAAAACTGTTTTTT.

V usage is TRBV5-5 and J usage is TRBJ2-3; 8 bases align to TRBD2. Germline lookup yields CDR1 SGHKS and CDR2 YYEKEE (reference sequence). The J segment lost 4 bases and the V segment lost 0 bases, leaving 13 bases of the junction unmatched. CDR3 length equals 18 residues. CDR3 sequence (DNA): TGTGCCAGCAGCTTGGTTTCCAGCGGGAGTGGCTTGTCAGATACGCAGTATTTT. Translated, it gives CASSLVSSGSGLSDTQYF. The whole variable domain, filled in from reference TRBV5-5 and TRBJ2-3, reads DAGVTQSPTHLIKTRGQQVTLRCSPISGHKSVSWYQQVLGQGPQFIFQYYEKEERGRGNFPDRFSARQFPNYSSELNVNALLLGDSALYLCASSLVSSGSGLSDTQYFGPGTRLTVL.

V and J are TRBV7-9 and TRBJ1-4; a weak D match, TRBD1 (6 bases). This CDR3 is built from 18 residues. Germline lookup yields CDR1 SEHNR and CDR2 FQNEAQ (reference sequence). Trimming cost V 5 bases and J 0 bases, with 19 bases left between them. The CDR3 DNA sequence: TGTGCCAGCAGCCCGCGGGGGCAGGGGTTTGCAACTAATGAAAAACTGTTTTTT. This gives the protein CASSPRGQGFATNEKLFF.

The chain combines TRBV6-5 with TRBJ2-3, with 9 bases aligning to TRBD2. The CDR3 loop spans 14 amino acids. CDR1 MNHEY and CDR2 SVGAGI come from the germline V gene. V lost 0 bases to trimming and J lost 14 bases; unmatched junction nucleotides: 9. The CDR3 region has the DNA TGTGCCAGCAGTTACTCCCCCTTCGCGGGAGGGGTGTATTTT. It specifies CASSYSPFAGGVYF.

The V and J genes are TRBV5-6 and TRBJ1-3; weak D call: TRBD1 (6 bases). The CDR3 covers 15 residues. Germline V gives CDR1 SGHDT, CDR2 YYEEEE. Trimming cost V 5 bases and J 0 bases, with 12 bases left between them. CDR3 DNA: TGTGCCAGCAGAGCGTGGGGGCGCTCTGGAAACACCATATATTTT. It is translated as CASRAWGRSGNTIYF.

The chain combines TRBV2 with TRBJ1-2; D gene uncertain. The ends were cut back, 4 bases at V and 4 bases at J, with 16 bases in the middle. The CDR3 loop spans 15 amino acids. CDR1 and CDR2 from the germline V gene are SNHLY and FYNNEI. CDR3 region: CASSGSFGGTYGYTF. In DNA form, the CDR3 reads TGTGCCAGCAGTGGATCGTTCGGCGGCACCTATGGCTACACCTTC.

This clone was recorded a few times. J is TRBJ1-1 and V is TRBV5-1; 12 bases align to TRBD1. From germline, CDR1 is SGHRS and CDR2 YFSETQ. After removal of 4 bases from V and 7 bases from J, the junction contained 8 bases not matched to a gene. This CDR3 spans 15 amino acids. CDR3 in amino acids: CASSTGDRGRGEAFF. The CDR3, as DNA: TGCGCCAGCAGCACCGGGGACAGGGGGCGCGGTGAAGCTTTCTTT.

The gene calls are TRBV7-2 and TRBJ1-1; a possible D gene is TRBD1 (6 bases). Trimming stripped 5 bases from V and 1 base from J, with 11 bases between. CDR3 length: 14 residues. The germline gives CDR1 SGHTA, CDR2 FQGNSA. CDR3 loop: CASSQQGGNTEAFF. The CDR3 bases are TGTGCCAGCAGCCAACAGGGCGGGAACACTGAAGCTTTCTTT.

The chain employs TRBV5-1 and TRBJ2-2; TRBD1 agrees at 7 bases. The V segment lost 6 bases and the J segment 1 base; nucleotides outside the gene matches: 3. The CDR3 is made up of 14 amino acids. The germline gives CDR1 SGHRS, CDR2 YFSETQ. The DNA for the CDR3 is TGCGCCAGCACCGGACAGGTGAACACCGGGGAGCTGTTTTTT. It codes for CASTGQVNTGELFF.

This chain joins TRBV15 and TRBJ1-1; D is undetermined. V lost 0 bases and J lost 4, with 6 bases in between. The CDR3 length is 13 residues. Germline values: CDR1 LNHNV, CDR2 YYDKDF (reference sequence). The CDR3 sequence: CATSRDYVTEAFF. DNA of the CDR3: TGTGCCACCAGCAGAGATTATGTCACTGAAGCTTTCTTT.

The rearrangement links TRBV29-1 to TRBJ2-4, with a possible D match to TRBD2 (7 bases). Germline lookup yields CDR1 SQVTM and CDR2 ANQGSEA. V lost 5 bases and J lost 8, with 16 bases in between. The CDR3 has 13 residues. The CDR3 sequence: CSVLGGGGDIQYF. CDR3 nucleotide sequence: TGCAGCGTTTTGGGAGGGGGTGGGGACATTCAGTACTTC.

The V gene is TRBV10-3, the J gene TRBJ1-2, with 7 positions matching TRBD1. This CDR3 has 14 residues. Per germline, CDR1 ENHRY and CDR2 SYGVKD. V trimming: 6 bases; J trimming: 8 bases; junction bases outside the gene matches: 12. The CDR3 is CAIRGGGGLGGYTF. CDR3 sequence (DNA): TGTGCCATCAGGGGCGGAGGGGGCCTCGGGGGCTACACCTTC.

The chain employs TRBV7-9 and TRBJ2-1, with 9 positions matching TRBD1. Germline lookup yields CDR1 SEHNR and CDR2 FQNEAQ (reference sequence). CDR3 length: 14 residues. With V trimmed by 7 bases and J by 12 bases, 13 bases remained unmatched. This chain's CDR3 is CASTAPGQGLWQFF. As DNA, the CDR3 is TGTGCCAGCACTGCACCGGGACAGGGTTTGTGGCAGTTCTTC. Filled out from reference TRBV7-9 and TRBJ2-1, the complete variable domain reads DTGVSQNPRHKITKRGQNVTFRCDPISEHNRLYWYRQTLGQGPEFLTYFQNEAQLEKSRLLSDRFSAERPKGSFSTLEIQRTEQGDSAMYLCASTAPGQGLWQFFGPGTRLTVL.

The CDR3 DNA follows: TGTGCCATCAGACTACAGGGGAACAACTATGGCTACACCTTC. It encodes CAIRLQGNNYGYTF. This chain connects TRBV10-3 to TRBJ1-2, with 7 bases matching TRBD1. J was trimmed by 2 bases and V by 6 bases; bases with no gene match: 6. Germline values: CDR1 ENHRY, CDR2 SYGVKD. There are 14 residues in the CDR3.

The chain joins TRBV9 to TRBJ2-2; TRBD1 matches at 7 bases. Germline trimming cut 0 bases from V and 4 bases from J; bases unmatched to any gene: 3. Germline CDR1 and CDR2: SGDLS and YYNGEE. This CDR3 is 15 amino acids long. The CDR3 coding sequence is TGTGCCAGCAGCGTAGGGGCAGGGGGCACCGGGGAGCTGTTTTTT. Its translation: CASSVGAGGTGELFF.

The chain is built from TRBV2 and TRBJ1-2; 8 bases match TRBD1. Per the germline V gene, CDR1 is SNHLY and CDR2 is FYNNEI. CDR3 length: 13 amino acids. J lost 7 bases, V lost 2 bases, and 3 bases had no gene match. CDR3 in amino acids: CASSETGGGGYTF. CDR3 coding DNA: TGTGCCAGCAGTGAAACAGGGGGAGGTGGCTACACCTTC.

The chain is built from TRBV5-1 and TRBJ2-7; D is ambiguous. Germline assignment: CDR1 SGHRS and CDR2 YFSETQ. Trimming took off 0 bases at V and 0 bases at J, with 10 bases between the two ends. The CDR3 length is 15 residues. CDR3 region: CASSLDSTSSYEQYF. The DNA of the CDR3 is TGCGCCAGCAGCTTGGACAGCACCTCCTCCTACGAGCAGTACTTC.

This clone was recorded a few times. In nucleotides, the CDR3 is TGCGCCAGCAGCCAAGAGTCACATCCCGGACTAGCGGGGAGGAGCTCCTACAATGAGCAGTTCTTC. Translated, it gives CASSQESHPGLAGRSSYNEQFF. The chain is built from TRBV4-3 and TRBJ2-1; 12 bases agree with TRBD2. The V and J ends lost 0 bases and 0 bases, in that order; junction bases with no gene match: 15. The CDR3 contains 22 residues. Per the germline V gene, CDR1 is LGHNA and CDR2 is YSLEER.

The J gene is TRBJ2-5, the V gene TRBV19; the match to TRBD1 covers 7 bases. The germline gives CDR1 LNHDA, CDR2 SQIVND (reference sequence). The CDR3 loop spans 14 amino acids. J gave up 6 bases and V 10 bases, and 14 bases lay outside the gene matches. The CDR3 region is CATTAAGGYKTQYF. Written as DNA, the CDR3 is TGTGCCACTACCGCCGCAGGGGGATATAAGACCCAGTACTTC.

CDR3 protein: CASSGQVAQPQHF. The CDR3 DNA reads TGTGCCAGCAGCGGACAGGTGGCTCAGCCCCAGCATTTT. This chain links TRBV7-2 with TRBJ1-5, with TRBD1 matching 7 bases. The CDR3 length is 13 residues. In germline, CDR1 is SGHTA, CDR2 FQGNSA. Losses at the gene ends were 5 bases for V and 6 bases for J; bases not matched to a gene: 4.